A selection of T cell receptor beta chains follows, all from one sample in a study of identifying expanded T cells in peripheral blood. TCRdb's copy holds only in-frame clones and misses some; the assay was immunoSEQ multiplex PCR. This table holds around 100,000 clones, around 89% found once. The specimen was blood. The receptors come from a person aged 18 to 70 in good health. CDR3s include the opening cysteine and the closing phenylalanine or tryptophan. The order of the fields is clone size, V gene, D gene, J gene, CDR3 protein, CDR3 DNA. D genes are given only for firm matches. Clone size is stated in some rows and not others, as once, few, many or a class when expanded.

>NA|TRBV19|NA|TRBJ1-2
CASSIDYSYGYTF
TGTGCCAGTAGTATAGATTACAGCTATGGCTACACCTTC
>NA|TRBV10-2|NA|TRBJ1-2
CASRLDNYGYTF
TGCGCCAGCAGATTGGACAACTATGGCTACACCTTC
>NA|TRBV7-6|NA|TRBJ2-7
CASSFGGGGYEQYF
TGTGCCAGCAGCTTTGGAGGGGGGGGCTACGAGCAGTACTTC
>NA|TRBV5-4|TRBD2|TRBJ2-3
CASSRSGGGDTQYF
TGTGCCAGCAGCCGGAGCGGGGGTGGAGATACGCAGTATTTT
>NA|TRBV6-6|TRBD1|TRBJ1-6
CASSNPRGLESPLHF
TGTGCCAGCAGCAACCCCAGGGGGCTAGAATCACCCCTCCACTTT
>NA|TRBV19|TRBD1|TRBJ1-1
CASSKVIIGTGLNTEAFF
TGTGCCAGTAGTAAGGTAATTATAGGGACAGGGTTGAACACTGAAGCTTTCTTT
>NA|TRBV5-6|NA|TRBJ1-2
CASSLGVGGYTF
TGTGCCAGCAGCTTGGGGGTAGGGGGCTACACCTTC
>NA|TRBV7-2|TRBD1|TRBJ1-4
CASSLVGTGEEKLFF
TGTGCCAGCAGCTTAGTAGGGACAGGGGAAGAAAAACTGTTTTTT
>NA|TRBV13|NA|TRBJ1-1
CASSSALAGRTEAFF
TGTGCCAGCAGCTCAGCTCTGGCGGGTAGGACTGAAGCTTTCTTT
>once|TRBV4-3|TRBD1|TRBJ2-7
CASSSGQPVYEQYF
TGCGCCAGCAGCTCGGGACAGCCGGTCTACGAGCAGTACTTC
>NA|TRBV10-3|NA|TRBJ1-1
CATATRLIGDTEAFF
TGTGCCACCGCCACCCGGCTCATAGGGGACACTGAAGCTTTCTTT
>NA|TRBV4-3|TRBD1|TRBJ1-6
CASSRLTGTSSYNSPLHF
TGCGCCAGCAGTCGCCTGACAGGGACGAGCTCCTATAATTCACCCCTCCACTTT
>NA|TRBV10-3|NA|TRBJ1-5
CAISESAIGGQPQHF
TGTGCCATCAGTGAGTCCGCGATCGGAGGGCAGCCCCAGCATTTT
>NA|TRBV7-9|TRBD2|TRBJ2-5
CASSLGLAGGGLLQETQYF
TGTGCCAGCAGCTTAGGACTAGCGGGGGGCGGCCTTCTTCAAGAGACCCAGTACTTC
>once|TRBV18|NA|TRBJ1-1
CASSPNEGNTEAFF
TGTGCCAGCTCACCTAACGAAGGGAACACTGAAGCTTTCTTT
>NA|TRBV7-2|TRBD2|TRBJ2-7
CASSFVAGGQHEQYF
TGTGCCAGCAGCTTCGTAGCGGGGGGGCAACACGAGCAGTACTTC
>NA|TRBV19|NA|TRBJ2-3
CASSIALAPEQYF
TGTGCCAGTAGTATCGCTCTAGCCCCGGAGCAGTATTTT
>NA|TRBV6-1|NA|TRBJ1-2
CASSEEGNGLYGYTF
TGTGCCAGCAGTGAAGAGGGGAACGGGTTATATGGCTACACCTTC
>NA|TRBV5-6|NA|TRBJ2-3
CASSLSPRGALSPTDTQYF
TGCGCCAGCAGCTTGAGCCCCCGGGGGGCGCTCTCCCCTACAGATACGCAGTATTTT
>NA|TRBV9|NA|TRBJ2-6
CASSASPKGVGSGANVLTF
TGTGCCAGCAGCGCATCCCCTAAGGGGGTGGGCTCTGGGGCCAACGTCCTGACTTTC